This T cell receptor beta chain derives from a study of regulatory T cells in long-lasting Graves disease. Time point meaning: persistent/refractory GD, antithyroid drugs over 5 years with positive TRAb. Construction of the TCR library relied on RNA isolated from PBMCs. Arm-PCR of CDR3 regions with iRepertoire HTBI primers generated TCR beta libraries. TCRdb processed the multiplex PCR reads anew with MiXCR; each CDR3 protein has one entry. Here the sample spans 420,000 or so distinct CDR3 sequences, about 25% being singletons. From germline, CDR1 is SNHLY and CDR2 FYNNEI. The V and J ends lost 6 bases and 4 bases respectively, with 13 bases between them. The CDR3 covers 14 residues.

The V call is TRBV2, the J call TRBJ2-4, with D perhaps TRBD2 (5 bases). The receptor was derived from a female donor with Graves disease. The material sequenced was peripheral blood mononuclear cells (PBMCs), taken when the disease was refractory, from a patient treated with antithyroid drugs. The CDR3 DNA reads TGTGCCAGCAGACTTACCAGCGGAAAAAACATTCAGTACTTC. This encodes CASRLTSGKNIQYF.